A single sample is the source of the 3 T cell receptor beta chains below, sequenced in a study of T cell clonality in common variable immunodeficiency. Study-level results: Common variable immunodeficiency TCR beta sequences reportedly had fewer deletions and N-nucleotide insertions.

These receptors have no identified antigens. The data were produced by immunoSEQ multiplex PCR, yet TCRdb's version contains in-frame clones alone and is incomplete. Sampling found about 23,000 clones, none seen once. The sequencing sample was made of peripheral blood mononuclear cells. The receptors here all came from a human donor with common variable immunodeficiency.

A few counts support this clone. The DNA ends 3 residues before the CDR3 does, and the rest of the CDR3 is filled in from the germline J gene. The chain links TRBV19 to TRBJ1-4; no clear D gene. The V end lost 3 bases, the J end lost 0 bases, and 5 bases lay between the germline ends. Per germline, CDR1 LNHDA and CDR2 SQIVND (reference sequence). The CDR3 covers 14 residues. CDR3 amino acids: CASSIFATNEKLFF. CDR3 DNA (partial): TGTGCCAGTAGTATTTTCGCAACTAATGAAAAA.

In this sample, this clone turned up a few times. Read coverage stops 3 residues before the CDR3 terminus; the germline J gene supplies the remainder. This chain connects TRBV2 to TRBJ2-2, with D maybe TRBD2 (6 bases). This CDR3 is 17 amino acids long. Looked up from germline, CDR1 is SNHLY and CDR2 is FYNNEI. Trimming took 6 bases from V and 2 from J, leaving 19 bases between them. The sequenced CDR3 bases are TGTGCCAGCAGACCTACGATAACCGGGACTAACACCGGGGAG. It encodes CASRPTITGTNTGE. The CDR3 in its entirety is CASRPTITGTNTGELFF.

Turning to this clone: Read data end 3 residues before the CDR3 end; the end is taken from the germline J gene. The chain links TRBV7-8 to TRBJ2-1; 10 bases map to TRBD2. Per the germline V gene, CDR1 is SGHVS and CDR2 is FQNEAQ. J was trimmed by 4 bases and V by 5 bases; bases with no gene match: 14. This CDR3 comprises 18 residues. The sequenced CDR3 bases are TGTGCCAGCAGCGCCAGGGGGCTGACTAGCGGGTTTTACAATGAG. Amino acids: CASSARGLTSGFYNE. In full, the CDR3 reads CASSARGLTSGFYNEQFF.